This T cell receptor beta chain was captured by sequencing in a study of T cell repertoires in cytomegalovirus infection (dated by TCRdb to the late 2010s). Regarding the research as a whole: The peptide stimulations were aimed at well-studied HLA-B-restricted epitopes as well as recently identified HLA-C-restricted CMV epitopes, whose presentation resists viral immunomodulation. Donor HLA type was relevant to the analysis, because carriage of CMV infection together with the matching HLA type was indicated by public TCR beta signatures.

This clonotype was seen at least ten times. Its antigen specificity is not known. No per-base quality is available; no much larger clone lies one base away. Taken with the paper, the label for treatment or condition translates to: in vitro stimulation with specific CMV peptide epitopes to enrich CMV-specific T cells. Counted from cysteine to phenylalanine, this CDR3 has 16 amino acids. The only DNA kept is the CDR3, 48 bases in frame from the first base. Trimmed from V: 5 bases; trimmed from J: 2 bases; junction bases lacking a gene match: 9. The germline V gene (reference sequence) gives CDR1 as SGHAT and CDR2 as FQDESV. The sample was run on an Illumina HiSeq 1500. The public reads were reprocessed in TCRdb via fastp at Q25 and MiXCR, keeping in-frame beta chains. CDR3 protein sequences are deduplicated, and each keeps its most common genes and DNA. This sample holds approximately 81,000 distinct CDR3 sequences; 20% to 30% were observed only once. About half of the sample is taken by the ten largest.

Study-level results and caveats: In both this cohort and an independent cohort of several hundred donors, the cumulative frequency of public TCR beta family members distinguished carriers of CMV infection plus the relevant HLA type. The ex vivo response was dominated by HLA-C-restricted CMV-specific TCR beta clonotypes, which also provided the single most frequent clonotype in two of eight donors.

The source material was CD8+ T cells from cultured PBMCs, sampled from culture after CMV antigen stimulation. The clonotype was recovered from a human donor in good health (CMV status not recorded). Some clones in this sample may be carry-over from other donors' samples. Recombination linked TRBV11-1 to TRBJ2-1; 7 nucleotides in the junction match TRBD1. The CDR3: CASSLQPGTAYNEQFF. Here is the DNA: TGTGCCAGCAGCCTACAGCCCGGGACAGCCTACAATGAGCAGTTCTTC.